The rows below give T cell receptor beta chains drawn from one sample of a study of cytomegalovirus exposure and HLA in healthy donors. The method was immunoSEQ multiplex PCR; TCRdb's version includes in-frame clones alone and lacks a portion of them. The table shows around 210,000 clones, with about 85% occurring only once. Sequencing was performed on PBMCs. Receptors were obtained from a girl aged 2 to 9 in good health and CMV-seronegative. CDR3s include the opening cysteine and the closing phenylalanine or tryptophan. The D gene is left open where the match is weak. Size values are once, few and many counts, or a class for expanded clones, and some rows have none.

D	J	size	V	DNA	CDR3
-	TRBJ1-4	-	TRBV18	TGTGCCAGCTCACCGACTGCAACTAATGAAAAACTGTTTTTT	CASSPTATNEKLFF
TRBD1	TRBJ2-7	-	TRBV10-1	TGCGCCAGCAGCCTTGGACAGGGACCCTACGAGCAGTACTTC	CASSLGQGPYEQYF
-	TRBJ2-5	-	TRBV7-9	TGTGCCAGCAGCTTAGCGCAGGGGCCTAGGTGGCGGGAGAGAGAGACCCAGTACTTC	CASSLAQGPRWRERETQYF
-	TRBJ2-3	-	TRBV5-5	TGTGCCGGTGGAGGGGCATCAACTAGCACAGATACGCAGTATTTT	CAGGGASTSTDTQYF
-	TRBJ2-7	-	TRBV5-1	TGCGCCAGCAGCAATGGGGGCGGTAGCTCCTACGAGCAGTACTTC	CASSNGGGSSYEQYF
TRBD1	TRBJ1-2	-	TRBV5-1	TGCGCCAGCAGCTTGACAGGGGCCTATGGCTACACCTTC	CASSLTGAYGYTF
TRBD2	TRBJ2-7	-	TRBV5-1	TGCGCCAGCAGCTGGGGACTAGCGAGAGCCACTGGCGAGCAGTACTTC	CASSWGLARATGEQYF
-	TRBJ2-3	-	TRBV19	TGTGCCAGCAAGTCCTCACTAGTTGCTAGCACAGATACGCAGTATTTT	CASKSSLVASTDTQYF
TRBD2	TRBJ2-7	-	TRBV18	TGTGCCAGCTCACCAGGGAGCGGGAGGGGCTACGAGCAGTACTTC	CASSPGSGRGYEQYF
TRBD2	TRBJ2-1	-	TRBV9	TGTGCCAGCAGCGTAGATAGCGGGTATGGCAATGAGCAGTTCTTC	CASSVDSGYGNEQFF
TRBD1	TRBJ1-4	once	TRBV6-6	TGTGCCAGCAGCCCGGGACAGGGGGCGCGAGAAAAACTGTTTTTT	CASSPGQGAREKLFF
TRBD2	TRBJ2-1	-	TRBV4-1	TGCGCCAGCAGCCAAGGACTAGCGGGAGCCTACAATGAGCAGTTCTTC	CASSQGLAGAYNEQFF
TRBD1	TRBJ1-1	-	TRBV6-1	TGTGCCAGCAGTGAACCGCCAGGGGGTTCGGACACTGAAGCTTTCTTT	CASSEPPGGSDTEAFF
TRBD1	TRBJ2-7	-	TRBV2	TGTGCCAGCAGTGAACGGGGACAGGGAACCTACGAGCAGTACTTC	CASSERGQGTYEQYF
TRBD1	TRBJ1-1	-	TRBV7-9	TGTGCCAGCAGCTACAGGGGGCGCGGATCGGACACTGAAGCTTTCTTT	CASSYRGRGSDTEAFF
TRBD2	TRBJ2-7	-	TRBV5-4	TGTGCCAGCAGCGAAAGCGGGAGGGCGGGCGAGCAGTACTTC	CASSESGRAGEQYF
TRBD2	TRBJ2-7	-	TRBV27	TGTGCCAGCAGTGGACTAGCTCGACCCTACGAGCAGTACTTC	CASSGLARPYEQYF
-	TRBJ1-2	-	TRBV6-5	TGTGCCAGCAGGTGGCTCTATGGCTACACCTTC	CASRWLYGYTF
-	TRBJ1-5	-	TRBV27	TGTGCCAGCAGTTTGATGGCAGGTGCGGGGCCCCAGCATTTT	CASSLMAGAGPQHF
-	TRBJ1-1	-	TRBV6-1	TGTGCCAGCAGTGGCAGGGTGGGCACTGAAGCTTTCTTT	CASSGRVGTEAFF
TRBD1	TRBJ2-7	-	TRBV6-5	TGTGCCAGCAGGGACAGGGGGCGCCGGAACGAGCAGTACTTC	CASRDRGRRNEQYF
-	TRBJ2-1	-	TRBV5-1	TGCGCCAGCAGCGGGCCAACAGGGAGCTCCTACAATGAGCAGTTCTTC	CASSGPTGSSYNEQFF
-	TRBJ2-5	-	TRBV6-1	TGTGCCAGTCAGTCGGAGACCCAGTACTTC	CASQSETQYF
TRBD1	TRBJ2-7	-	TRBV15	TGTGCCACCAGCAGAGGAGGGGGCGGACCGGGATACTACGAGCAGTACTTC	CATSRGGGGPGYYEQYF
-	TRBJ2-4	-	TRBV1	TGCACCAGCAGCCCTGTAGGTAGCGGGGGGGCCTTGGCCAAAAACATTCAGTACTTC	CTSSPVGSGGALAKNIQYF
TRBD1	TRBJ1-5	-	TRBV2	TGTGCCAGCAGCGGGACAGGGAGGGGCAATCAGCCCCAGCATTTT	CASSGTGRGNQPQHF
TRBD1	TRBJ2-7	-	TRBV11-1	TGTGCCAGCAGCTTAAAGGACAGGGACTACGAGCAGTACTTC	CASSLKDRDYEQYF
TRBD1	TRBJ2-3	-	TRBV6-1	TGTGCCAGCCTTGACAGGGTTGGCACAGATACGCAGTATTTT	CASLDRVGTDTQYF
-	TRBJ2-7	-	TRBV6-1	TGTGCCAGCAGTGAAGCGAGGGTCGCACACCCCTACGAGCAGTACTTC	CASSEARVAHPYEQYF
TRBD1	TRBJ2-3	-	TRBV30	TGTGCCTGGAGTGGACAGGGGTCGAGGACAGATACGCAGTATTTT	CAWSGQGSRTDTQYF
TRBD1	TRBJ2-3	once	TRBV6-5	TGTGCCAGCAGTTACTCCGGGACAGGGGCAGATACGCAGTATTTT	CASSYSGTGADTQYF
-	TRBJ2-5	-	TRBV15	TGTGCCACCAGGTCAGCGAACCAAGAGACCCAGTACTTC	CATRSANQETQYF
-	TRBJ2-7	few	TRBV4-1	TGCGCCAGCAGCCAAGATCACAACGAGCAGTACTTC	CASSQDHNEQYF
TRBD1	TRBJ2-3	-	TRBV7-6	TGTGCCAGCAGCTTAGGGGGTTTGAGGACAGGGACAGATACGCAGTATTTT	CASSLGGLRTGTDTQYF
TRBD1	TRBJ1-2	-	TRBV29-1	TGCAGCGTTCCTGAGTCCCGGGACAGTGGCTACACCTTC	CSVPESRDSGYTF
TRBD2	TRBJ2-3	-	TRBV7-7	TGTGCCAGCAGCCAAGCGGGGGGGCTAACAGATACGCAGTATTTT	CASSQAGGLTDTQYF